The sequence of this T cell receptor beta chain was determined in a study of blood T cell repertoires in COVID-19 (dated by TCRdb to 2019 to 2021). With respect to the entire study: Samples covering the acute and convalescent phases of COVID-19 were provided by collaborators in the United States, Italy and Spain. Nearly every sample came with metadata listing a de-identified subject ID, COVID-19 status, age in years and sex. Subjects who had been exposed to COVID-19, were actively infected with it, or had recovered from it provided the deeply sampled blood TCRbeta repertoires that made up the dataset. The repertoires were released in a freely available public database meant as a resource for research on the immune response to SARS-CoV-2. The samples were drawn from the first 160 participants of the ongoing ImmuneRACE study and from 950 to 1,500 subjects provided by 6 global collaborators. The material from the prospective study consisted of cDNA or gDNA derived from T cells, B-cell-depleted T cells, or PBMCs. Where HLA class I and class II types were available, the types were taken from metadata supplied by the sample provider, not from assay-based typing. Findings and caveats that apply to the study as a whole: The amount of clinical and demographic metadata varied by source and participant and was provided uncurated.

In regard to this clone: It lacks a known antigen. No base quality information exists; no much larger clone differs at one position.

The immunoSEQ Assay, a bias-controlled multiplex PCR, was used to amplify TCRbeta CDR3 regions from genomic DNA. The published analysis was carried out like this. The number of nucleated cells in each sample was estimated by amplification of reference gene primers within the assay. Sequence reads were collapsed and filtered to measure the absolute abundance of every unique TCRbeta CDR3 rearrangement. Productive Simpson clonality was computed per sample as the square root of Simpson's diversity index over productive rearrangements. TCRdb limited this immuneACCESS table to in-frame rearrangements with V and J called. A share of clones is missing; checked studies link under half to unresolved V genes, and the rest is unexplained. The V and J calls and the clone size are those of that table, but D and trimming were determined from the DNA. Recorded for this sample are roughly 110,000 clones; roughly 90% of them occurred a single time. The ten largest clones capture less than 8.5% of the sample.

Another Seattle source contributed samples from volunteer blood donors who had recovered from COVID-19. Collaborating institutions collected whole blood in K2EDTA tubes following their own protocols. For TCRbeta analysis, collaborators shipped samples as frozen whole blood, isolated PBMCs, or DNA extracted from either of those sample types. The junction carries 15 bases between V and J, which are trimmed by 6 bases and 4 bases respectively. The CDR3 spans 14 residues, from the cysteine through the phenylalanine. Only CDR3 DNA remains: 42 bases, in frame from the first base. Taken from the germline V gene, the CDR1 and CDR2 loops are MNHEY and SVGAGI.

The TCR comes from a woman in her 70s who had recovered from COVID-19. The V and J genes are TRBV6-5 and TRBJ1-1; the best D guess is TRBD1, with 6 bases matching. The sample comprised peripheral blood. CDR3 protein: CASSPGTGITEAFF. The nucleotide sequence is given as TGTGCCAGCAGCCCCGGAACAGGGATCACTGAAGCTTTCTTT.